The next 26 T cell receptor beta chains were all read from a single sample in a study of read filtering for tumor transcriptome and immune sequencing. Molecular barcoded adaptors covering alpha/delta and beta/gamma chains were used on roughly 400 ng RNA. TCRdb redid the calling of the reads with MiXCR, one entry per CDR3 protein. Of approximately 90,000 distinct CDR3 sequences listed, around a fifth are singletons. The sequenced sample was a population of CD138-negative cells sorted from bone marrow. The receptor source for this set is a donor aged 40 or older with multiple myeloma.

At least ten counts were recorded for this clonotype. The rearrangement links TRBV7-9 to TRBJ1-1; D may be TRBD1 (6 bases). With 5 bases removed from V and 2 bases from J, the gap between germline ends came to 12 bases. CDR1 is SEHNR and CDR2 is FQNEAQ in the germline V gene (reference sequence). This CDR3 comprises 14 residues. CDR3 loop: CASSPMGANTEAFF. The CDR3 region has the DNA TGTGCCAGCAGCCCGATGGGGGCAAACACTGAAGCTTTCTTT. The full variable domain, in which reference TRBV7-9 and TRBJ1-1 provide the parts outside the CDR3, is DTGVSQNPRHKITKRGQNVTFRCDPISEHNRLYWYRQTLGQGPEFLTYFQNEAQLEKSRLLSDRFSAERPKGSFSTLEIQRTEQGDSAMYLCASSPMGANTEAFFGQGTRLTVV.

This clonotype occurred a few times. V gene TRBV29-1 combines with J gene TRBJ1-3; D remains ambiguous. Germline V gene data show CDR1 as SQVTM and CDR2 as ANQGSEA. This CDR3 contains 13 residues. Trimming took 8 bases from V and 0 from J, leaving 11 bases between them. The chain's CDR3 is CSCTVNSGNTIYF. The CDR3, as DNA: TGCAGCTGTACAGTCAACTCTGGAAACACCATATATTTT.

This clonotype was counted ten times or more. This sequence joins TRBV28 and TRBJ1-1; D remains ambiguous. Germline V CDR1 and CDR2: MDHEN, SYDVKM. The CDR3 is made up of 10 amino acids. V lost 5 bases and J lost 8, with 6 bases in between. CDR3: CASSRLEAFF. CDR3 coding DNA: TGTGCCAGCAGTCGCCTCGAAGCTTTCTTT.

This clonotype was seen only once. A clone one base away is much larger, so this may be a read error. CDR3 residues: CASSAESSEQFF. The CDR3 DNA reads TGCGCCAGCAGCGCTGAGAGCAGTGAGCAGTTCTTC. V is TRBV5-1 and J is TRBJ2-1; D remains ambiguous. The germline V gene has CDR1 SGHRS and CDR2 YFSETQ. This CDR3 is 12 amino acids long. The V end lost 4 bases, the J end lost 9 bases, and 11 bases lay between the germline ends. The whole variable domain, filled in from reference TRBV5-1 and TRBJ2-1, reads KAGVTQTPRYLIKTRGQQVTLSCSPISGHRSVSWYQQTPGQGLQFLFEYFSETQRNKGNFPGRFSGRQFSNSRSEMNVSTLELGDSALYLCASSAESSEQFFGPGTRLTVL.

There are many counts of this clonotype. J is TRBJ2-1 and V is TRBV19, with a possible D match to TRBD2 (5 bases). Per germline, CDR1 LNHDA and CDR2 SQIVND (reference sequence). This CDR3 comprises 14 residues. The V end was cut by 6 bases, the J end by 7 bases, with 16 bases between. The CDR3 coding sequence is TGTGCCAGTAGAACCCACAGAGCGGTGAATGAGCAGTTCTTC. Amino acid sequence: CASRTHRAVNEQFF.

With respect to this clonotype: This may come from a read error, since a much larger clone is one base off. This sequence joins TRBV11-2 and TRBJ2-3; the D is unclear. Trimming removed 3 bases from V and 4 bases from J, with 14 bases in between. This CDR3 contains 15 residues. The germline CDR1 and CDR2 sequences are SGHAT and FQNNGV. CDR3 bases: TGTGCCAGCAGCTTCCGCGGTTCACGCTCAGATACGCAGTATTTT. Protein: CASSFRGSRSDTQYF.

This clonotype was detected many times. The chain has TRBV9 and TRBJ2-3, with D unresolved. Per the germline V gene, CDR1 is SGDLS and CDR2 is YYNGEE. The CDR3 sequence is 15 residues long. The V and J ends lost 3 bases and 3 bases respectively, with 14 bases between them. The DNA of the CDR3 is TGTGCCAGCAGCGCGAACGTGGTAGGGACAGATACGCAGTATTTT. Protein product: CASSANVVGTDTQYF.

The chain recombines TRBV18 with TRBJ2-3; D perhaps matches TRBD2 (5 bases). V shed 1 base and J shed 4 bases, with 12 bases lying between them. CDR1 and CDR2 from the germline V gene are KGHSH and LQKENI. The CDR3 extends over 15 amino acids. For the CDR3, the DNA is TGTGCCAGCTCACCACAGGGAGTAGGAGCAGATACGCAGTATTTT. It codes for CASSPQGVGADTQYF. The full variable domain, in which reference TRBV18 and TRBJ2-3 provide the parts outside the CDR3, is NAGVMQNPRHLVRRRGQEARLRCSPMKGHSHVYWYRQLPEEGLKFMVYLQKENIIDESGMPKERFSAEFPKEGPSILRIQQVVRGDSAAYFCASSPQGVGADTQYFGPGTRLTVL.

The rearrangement links TRBV5-1 to TRBJ2-7, with TRBD2 identical over 11 bases. V shed 3 bases and J 3 bases; nucleotides not matched to a gene: 5. Germline lookup yields CDR1 SGHRS and CDR2 YFSETQ. CDR3 length equals 15 residues. The DNA of the CDR3 is TGCGCCAGCAGCTCTCGGACTAGCGGGTACTACGAGCAGTACTTC. It is translated as CASSSRTSGYYEQYF.

This clonotype was recorded many times. V and J are TRBV7-6 and TRBJ2-3; D is unresolved. CDR3 length: 12 residues. CDR1 SGHVS and CDR2 FNYEAQ come from the germline V gene. V was cut by 5 bases and J by 6 bases, with 9 bases left in between. Written as DNA, the CDR3 is TGTGCCAGCAGCCCTAAATGGGATACGCAGTATTTT. Translated: CASSPKWDTQYF.

There are many counts of this clonotype. The V gene is TRBV2, the J gene TRBJ2-2; D remains unclear. Trimming took off 5 bases at V and 6 bases at J, with 4 bases between the two ends. Germline lookup yields CDR1 SNHLY and CDR2 FYNNEI. This CDR3 has 11 residues. As DNA, the CDR3 is TGTGCCAGCAGTAACTCCGGGGAGCTGTTTTTT. As protein: CASSNSGELFF.

This clonotype was found many times. This chain links TRBV5-1 with TRBJ1-1; 8 bases match TRBD1. The CDR3 sequence is 14 residues long. With 3 bases clipped from V and 1 base from J, the junction kept 2 bases outside the gene matches. The germline CDR1 and CDR2 sequences are SGHRS and YFSETQ. CDR3 nucleotide sequence: TGCGCCAGCAGCTCGACAGGGGAGAACACTGAAGCTTTCTTT. This translates into CASSSTGENTEAFF.

This clonotype has ten or more counts. This chain uses TRBV28 with TRBJ2-1; D uncertain. V was clipped by 5 bases and J by 10 bases, with 12 bases between them. Germline V CDR1 and CDR2: MDHEN, SYDVKM. The CDR3 contains 12 residues. The chain's CDR3 is CASSTLGDEQFF. CDR3 coding DNA: TGTGCCAGCAGTACTCTTGGAGACGAGCAGTTCTTC.

In this sample, this clonotype turned up once. One end of the junction does not line up with germline, which may come from a read error. The V call is TRBV2, the J call TRBJ2-1; D call uncertain. This CDR3 has 11 amino acids. In germline, CDR1 is SNHLY, CDR2 FYNNEI. The CDR3 DNA is TGTGCTAGCAACGCCTACAATGTGCAGTTCTTC. Protein sequence: CASNAYNVQFF.

This clonotype was detected many times. The J gene is TRBJ2-5, the V gene TRBV4-1; tentatively, D is TRBD2 (6 bases). CDR1 MGHRA and CDR2 YSYEKL come from the germline V gene. The CDR3 sequence is 15 residues long. Between the trimmed V and J ends, which lost 1 base and 1 base, there was a span of 10 bases. The CDR3 bases are TGCGCCAGCAGCCAAGCCGGGACTGCCCAAGAGACCCAGTACTTC. Translation: CASSQAGTAQETQYF.

Concerning this clonotype itself: This may be a read error, as it is one base from a much larger clone. CDR3 sequence (DNA): TGCAGCGTGGAAGCGTGGGACAGAGTAACCTATGGCTACACCTTC. This translates into CSVEAWDRVTYGYTF. V and J are TRBV29-1 and TRBJ1-2, with 7 bases identical to TRBD1. This CDR3 has 15 residues. CDR1 and CDR2 (germline): SQVTM, ANQGSEA.

On this clonotype itself: A much larger clone sits a single nucleotide away, making a read error possible. The chain is built from TRBV6-6 and TRBJ1-1; D is unclear. Trimming shortened V by 7 bases and J by 6 bases, and 9 bases separated the two germline ends. The CDR3 has 11 residues. CDR1 is MNHNY and CDR2 is SVGAGI in the germline V gene (reference sequence). CDR3 sequence reads: CASTGDAEAFF. The CDR3 DNA follows: TGTGCCAGCACGGGAGACGCTGAAGCTTTCTTT.

This clonotype was seen ten or more times. The chain links TRBV19 to TRBJ1-5; D remains ambiguous. There are 19 residues in the CDR3. Trimming left V 0 bases short and J 6 bases short, with 24 bases between. Germline V gives CDR1 LNHDA, CDR2 SQIVND (reference sequence). The CDR3 bases are TGTGCCAGTAGTATAGATGGGTTTGACCTTTCCGGAGGGAGTCAGCCCCAGCATTTT. It is translated as CASSIDGFDLSGGSQPQHF.

This clonotype was counted ten times or more. This chain connects TRBV5-1 to TRBJ2-5; no clear D. CDR1 is SGHRS and CDR2 is YFSETQ in the germline V gene. The V gene lost 3 bases and the J gene lost 3 bases, with 9 bases spanning the gap. The CDR3 covers 13 residues. For the CDR3, the DNA is TGCGCCAGCAGCTATGGGCCCAAAGAGACCCAGTACTTC. Translation: CASSYGPKETQYF.

This clonotype was detected many times. The chain joins TRBV5-1 to TRBJ2-1; tentatively, D is TRBD1 or TRBD2 (5 bases each). Trimming stripped 3 bases from V and 6 bases from J, with 16 bases between. CDR1 SGHRS and CDR2 YFSETQ come from the germline V gene. The CDR3 is 15 amino acids. CDR3: CASSYDTGLGNEQFF. CDR3 bases: TGCGCCAGCAGCTACGACACGGGGCTGGGCAATGAGCAGTTCTTC. Full variable domain (remainder filled in from reference TRBV5-1 and TRBJ2-1): KAGVTQTPRYLIKTRGQQVTLSCSPISGHRSVSWYQQTPGQGLQFLFEYFSETQRNKGNFPGRFSGRQFSNSRSEMNVSTLELGDSALYLCASSYDTGLGNEQFFGPGTRLTVL.

This clonotype was found a few times. The V and J genes are TRBV5-1 and TRBJ1-2; perhaps TRBD1 as D (5 bases). V lost 3 bases and J lost 1, with 7 bases in between. The CDR3 spans 13 residues. Germline assignment: CDR1 SGHRS and CDR2 YFSETQ. The CDR3 sequence: CASSWDGNYGYTF. CDR3 sequence (DNA): TGCGCCAGCAGCTGGGACGGTAACTATGGCTACACCTTC.

This clonotype was seen many times. The chain employs TRBV6-2 or TRBV6-3 and TRBJ1-5, with D uncertain. The CDR3 totals 13 residues. Germline CDR1 is MNHEY and CDR2 is SVGEGT. Trimming took off 4 bases at V and 6 bases at J, with 10 bases between the two ends. CDR3 in DNA: TGTGCCAGCAGTTCCCAAGGGCCTCAGCCCCAGCATTTT. Its protein product is CASSSQGPQPQHF.

Details on this clonotype: Since a far larger clone is one base different, this is likely a read error. The rearrangement links TRBV12-3 or TRBV12-4 to TRBJ1-4; the match to TRBD2 covers 12 bases. The end of the DNA is better explained by TRBJ2-3, so the J call may be wrong. This CDR3 spans 16 amino acids. CDR3 in amino acids: CASSSRLAGASGTQYF. In DNA form, the CDR3 reads TGTGCCAGCAGTTCTCGACTAGCGGGGGCCTCAGGTACGCAGTATTTT.

Notes on this clonotype: This could be a read error, since a much larger clone is one nucleotide away. This rearrangement joins TRBV20-1 to TRBJ1-6, with 9 bases aligning to TRBD1. The length of the CDR3 is 14 residues. The germline V gene encodes CDR1 DFQATT and CDR2 SNEGSKA (reference sequence). The CDR3 protein is CIPSGTGSNSPLHF. The CDR3 DNA reads as TGCATCCCCAGTGGGACAGGGAGCAATTCACCCCTCCACTTT.

This clonotype showed up many times. Possible read error: a much larger clone is one base away. V gene TRBV2 combines with J gene TRBJ1-1, with D hard to call. CDR3 length: 12 amino acids. Deletions cut 6 bases from V and 1 base from J, with 6 bases between. Germline lookup yields CDR1 SNHLY and CDR2 FYNNEI. CDR3 amino acids: CASRGGNTEAFF. DNA of the CDR3: TGTGCCAGCAGGGGCGGGAACACTGAAGCTTTCTTT.

This clonotype was counted only a few times. The chain couples TRBV29-1 to TRBJ1-1, with D possibly matching TRBD1 (5 bases). The V end was cut by 6 bases, the J end by 5 bases, with 13 bases between. Germline V gene data show CDR1 as SQVTM and CDR2 as ANQGSEA. This CDR3 is built from 12 residues. CDR3 residues: CSVERDGTEAFF. The CDR3 DNA reads as TGCAGCGTGGAAAGGGACGGAACTGAAGCTTTCTTT.